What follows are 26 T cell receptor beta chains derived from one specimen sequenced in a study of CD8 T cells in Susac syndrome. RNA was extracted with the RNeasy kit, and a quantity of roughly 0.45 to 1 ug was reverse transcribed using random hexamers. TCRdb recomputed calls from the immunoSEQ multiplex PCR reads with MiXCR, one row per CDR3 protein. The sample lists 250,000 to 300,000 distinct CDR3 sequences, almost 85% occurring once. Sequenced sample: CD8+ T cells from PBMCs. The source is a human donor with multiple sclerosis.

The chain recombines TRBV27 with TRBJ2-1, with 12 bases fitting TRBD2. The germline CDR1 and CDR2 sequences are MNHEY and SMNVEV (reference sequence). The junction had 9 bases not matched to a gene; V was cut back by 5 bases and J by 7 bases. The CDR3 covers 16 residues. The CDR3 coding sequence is TGTGCCAGCAGTCCGCCCTCTAGCGGGAGGGGTAATGAGCAGTTCTTC. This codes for CASSPPSSGRGNEQFF.

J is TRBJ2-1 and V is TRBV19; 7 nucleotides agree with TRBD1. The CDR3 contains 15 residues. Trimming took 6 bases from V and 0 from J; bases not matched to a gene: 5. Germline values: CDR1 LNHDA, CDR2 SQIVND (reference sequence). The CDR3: CASSLPGGSYNEQFF. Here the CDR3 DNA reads TGTGCCAGTAGCCTCCCAGGGGGCTCCTACAATGAGCAGTTCTTC.

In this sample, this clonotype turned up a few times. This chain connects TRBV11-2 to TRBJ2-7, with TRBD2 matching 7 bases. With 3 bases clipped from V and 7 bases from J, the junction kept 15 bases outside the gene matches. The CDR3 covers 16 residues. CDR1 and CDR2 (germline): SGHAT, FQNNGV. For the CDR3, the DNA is TGTGCCAGCAGCTTCTCCCCGGATGCGGGAGCTGAGGAGCAGTACTTC. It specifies CASSFSPDAGAEEQYF.

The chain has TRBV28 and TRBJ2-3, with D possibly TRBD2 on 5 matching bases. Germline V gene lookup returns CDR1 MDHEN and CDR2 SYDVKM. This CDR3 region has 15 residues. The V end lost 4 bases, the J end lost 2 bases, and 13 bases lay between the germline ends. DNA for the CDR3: TGTGCCAGCAGTTCCGGACTGGGTGTCACAGATACGCAGTATTTT. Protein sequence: CASSSGLGVTDTQYF.

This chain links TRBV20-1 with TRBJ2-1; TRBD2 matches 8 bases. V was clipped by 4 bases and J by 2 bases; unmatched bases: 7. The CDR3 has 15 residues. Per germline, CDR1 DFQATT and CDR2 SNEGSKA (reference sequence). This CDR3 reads CSATVLAAAYNEQFF. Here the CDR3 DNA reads TGCAGTGCTACAGTACTAGCGGCGGCCTACAATGAGCAGTTCTTC.

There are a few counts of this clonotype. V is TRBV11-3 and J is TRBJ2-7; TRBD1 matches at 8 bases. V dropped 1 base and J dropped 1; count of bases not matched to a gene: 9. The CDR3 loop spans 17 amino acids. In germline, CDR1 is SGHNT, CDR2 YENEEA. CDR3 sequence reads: CASSLATGGVWSYEQYF. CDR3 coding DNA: TGTGCCAGCAGCTTAGCCACAGGGGGTGTATGGTCCTACGAGCAGTACTTC. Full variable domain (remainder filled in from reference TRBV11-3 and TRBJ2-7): EAGVVQSPRYKIIEKKQPVAFWCNPISGHNTLYWYLQNLGQGPELLIRYENEEAVDDSQLPKDRFSAERLKGVDSTLKIQPAELGDSAVYLCASSLATGGVWSYEQYFGPGTRLTVT.

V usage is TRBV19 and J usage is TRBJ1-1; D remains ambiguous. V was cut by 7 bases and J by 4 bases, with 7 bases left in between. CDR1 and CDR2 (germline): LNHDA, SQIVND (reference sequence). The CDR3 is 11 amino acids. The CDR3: CASNPGTEAFF. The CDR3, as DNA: TGTGCCAGTAACCCGGGCACTGAAGCTTTCTTT. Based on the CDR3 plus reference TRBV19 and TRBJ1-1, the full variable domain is DGGITQSPKYLFRKEGQNVTLSCEQNLNHDAMYWYRQDPGQGLRLIYYSQIVNDFQKGDIAEGYSVSREKKESFPLTVTSAQKNPTAFYLCASNPGTEAFFGQGTRLTVV.

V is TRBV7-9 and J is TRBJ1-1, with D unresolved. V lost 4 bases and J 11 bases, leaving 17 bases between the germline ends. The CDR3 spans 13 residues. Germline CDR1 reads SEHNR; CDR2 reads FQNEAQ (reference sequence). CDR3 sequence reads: CASSSPGPERAFF. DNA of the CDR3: TGTGCCAGCAGCTCGCCGGGTCCAGAACGCGCTTTCTTT. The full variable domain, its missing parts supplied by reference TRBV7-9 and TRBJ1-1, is DTGVSQNPRHKITKRGQNVTFRCDPISEHNRLYWYRQTLGQGPEFLTYFQNEAQLEKSRLLSDRFSAERPKGSFSTLEIQRTEQGDSAMYLCASSSPGPERAFFGQGTRLTVV.

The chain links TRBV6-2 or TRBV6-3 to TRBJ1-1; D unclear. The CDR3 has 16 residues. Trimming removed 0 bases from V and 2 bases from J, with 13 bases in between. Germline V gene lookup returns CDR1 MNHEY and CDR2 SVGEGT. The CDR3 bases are TGTGCCAGCAGTTACTCCCGGACCGAGGGAAACACTGAAGCTTTCTTT. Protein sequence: CASSYSRTEGNTEAFF.

The CDR3 here is CASSLGESNTEAFF. Written as DNA, the CDR3 is TGTGCCAGCAGCTTAGGGGAGTCGAACACTGAAGCTTTCTTT. The chain joins TRBV7-6 to TRBJ1-1; D call uncertain. This CDR3 is 14 amino acids long. V was clipped by 1 base and J by 1 base, with 7 bases between them. Germline V CDR1 and CDR2: SGHVS, FNYEAQ.

CDR3 nucleotide sequence: TGTGCCAGCTCACCCGCGGGAGTCAAGACCCAGTACTTC. This gives the protein CASSPAGVKTQYF. J is TRBJ2-5 and V is TRBV18; 7 nucleotides align to TRBD2. This CDR3 region has 13 residues. Looked up from germline, CDR1 is KGHSH and CDR2 is LQKENI. J lost 6 bases, V lost 3 bases, and 4 bases had no gene match.

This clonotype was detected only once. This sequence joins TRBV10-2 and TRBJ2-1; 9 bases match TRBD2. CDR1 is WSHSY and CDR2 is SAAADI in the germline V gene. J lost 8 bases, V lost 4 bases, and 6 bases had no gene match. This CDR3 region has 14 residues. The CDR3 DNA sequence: TGCGCCAGCAGTGGGACTAGCGTTGTCGATGAGCAGTTCTTC. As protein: CASSGTSVVDEQFF.

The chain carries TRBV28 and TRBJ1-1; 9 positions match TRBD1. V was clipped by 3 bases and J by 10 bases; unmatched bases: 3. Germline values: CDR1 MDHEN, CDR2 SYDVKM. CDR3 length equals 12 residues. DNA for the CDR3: TGTGCCAGCAGTTTCGACAGGGGGTCAGCTTTCTTT. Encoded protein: CASSFDRGSAFF.

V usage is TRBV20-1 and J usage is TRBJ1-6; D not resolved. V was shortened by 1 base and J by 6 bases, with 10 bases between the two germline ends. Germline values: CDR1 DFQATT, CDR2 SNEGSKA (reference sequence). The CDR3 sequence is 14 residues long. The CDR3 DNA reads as TGCAGTGCTAGAGTTCCCAGCTTTAATTCACCCCTCCACTTT. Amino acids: CSARVPSFNSPLHF.

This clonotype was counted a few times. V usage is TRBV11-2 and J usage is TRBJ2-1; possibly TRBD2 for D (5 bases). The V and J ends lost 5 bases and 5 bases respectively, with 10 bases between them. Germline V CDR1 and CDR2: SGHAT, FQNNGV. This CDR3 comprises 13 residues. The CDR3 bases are TGTGCCAGCAGCGTCGGGAAGAACAATGAGCAGTTCTTC. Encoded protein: CASSVGKNNEQFF.

The CDR3 DNA reads TGTGCCAGCAGGACCCCCTCCCAGGGGATGAACACTGAAGCTTTCTTT. This codes for CASRTPSQGMNTEAFF. The chain is built from TRBV6-2 or TRBV6-3 and TRBJ1-1; D possibly corresponds to TRBD1 (6 bases). This CDR3 is built from 16 residues. Trimming left V 6 bases short and J 0 bases short, with 17 bases between. From germline, CDR1 is MNHEY and CDR2 SVGEGT.

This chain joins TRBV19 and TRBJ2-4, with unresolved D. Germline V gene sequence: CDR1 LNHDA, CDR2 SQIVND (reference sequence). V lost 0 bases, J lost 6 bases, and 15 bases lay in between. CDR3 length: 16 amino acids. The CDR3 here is CASSIDRFSGPNIQYF. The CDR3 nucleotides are TGTGCCAGTAGTATAGATCGATTTTCTGGACCAAACATTCAGTACTTC.

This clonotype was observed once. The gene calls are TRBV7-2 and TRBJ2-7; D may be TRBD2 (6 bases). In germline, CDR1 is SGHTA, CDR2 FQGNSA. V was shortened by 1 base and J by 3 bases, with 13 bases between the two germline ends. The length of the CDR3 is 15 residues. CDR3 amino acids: CASSLGGGSLYEQYF. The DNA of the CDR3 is TGTGCCAGCAGCTTAGGTGGGGGGTCCCTCTACGAGCAGTACTTC.

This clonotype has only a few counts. The CDR3 sequence is CASSFPGQGTYEQYF. DNA for the CDR3: TGTGCCAGCAGCTTTCCGGGACAGGGTACCTACGAGCAGTACTTC. This chain links TRBV7-9 with TRBJ2-7; 9 bases agree with TRBD1. J lost 2 bases, V lost 3 bases, and 5 bases had no gene match. The length of the CDR3 is 15 residues. Germline values: CDR1 SEHNR, CDR2 FQNEAQ (reference sequence).

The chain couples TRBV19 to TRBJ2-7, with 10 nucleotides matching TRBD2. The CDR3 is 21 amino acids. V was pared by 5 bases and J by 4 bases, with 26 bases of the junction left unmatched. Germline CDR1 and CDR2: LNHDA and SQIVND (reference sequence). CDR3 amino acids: CASSGPSWGADGLAGVYEQYF. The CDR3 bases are TGTGCCAGTAGTGGACCCTCGTGGGGCGCCGATGGGCTAGCGGGAGTTTACGAGCAGTACTTC. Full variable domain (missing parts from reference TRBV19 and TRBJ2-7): DGGITQSPKYLFRKEGQNVTLSCEQNLNHDAMYWYRQDPGQGLRLIYYSQIVNDFQKGDIAEGYSVSREKKESFPLTVTSAQKNPTAFYLCASSGPSWGADGLAGVYEQYFGPGTRLTVT.

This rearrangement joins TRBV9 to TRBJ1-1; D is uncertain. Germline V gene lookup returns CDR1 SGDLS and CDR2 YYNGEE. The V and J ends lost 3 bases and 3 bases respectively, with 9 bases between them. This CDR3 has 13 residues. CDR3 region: CASSAGRHTEAFF. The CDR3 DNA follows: TGTGCCAGCAGCGCCGGTCGGCACACTGAAGCTTTCTTT.

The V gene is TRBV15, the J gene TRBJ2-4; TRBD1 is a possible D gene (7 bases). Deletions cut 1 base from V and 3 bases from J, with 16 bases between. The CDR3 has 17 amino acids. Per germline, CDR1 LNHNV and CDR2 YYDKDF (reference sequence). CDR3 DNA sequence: TGTGCCACCAGCAGAGGACCAGGACAGGAGGGCAAAAACATTCAGTACTTC. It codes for CATSRGPGQEGKNIQYF. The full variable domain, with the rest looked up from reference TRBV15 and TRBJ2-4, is DAMVIQNPRYQVTQFGKPVTLSCSQTLNHNVMYWYQQKSSQAPKLLFHYYDKDFNNEADTPDNFQSRRPNTSFCFLDIRSPGLGDTAMYLCATSRGPGQEGKNIQYFGAGTRLSVL.

Here the CDR3 DNA reads TGTGCCAGCAGCCCCAGGACAAGACCCTACGAGCAGTACTTC. The encoded protein is CASSPRTRPYEQYF. The V call is TRBV7-9, the J call TRBJ2-7, with TRBD1 as a possible D gene (5 bases). The CDR3 has 14 amino acids. Germline values: CDR1 SEHNR, CDR2 FQNEAQ (reference sequence). V dropped 5 bases and J dropped 2 bases, with 13 bases sitting between them.

The DNA for the CDR3 is TGTGCCAGCACCCCTGATATGACAGCGAACACCGGGGAGCTGTTTTTT. Translated, it gives CASTPDMTANTGELFF. The chain recombines TRBV28 with TRBJ2-2; tentatively, D is TRBD1 (5 bases). V lost 7 bases and J 0 bases, leaving 15 bases between the germline ends. Looked up from germline, CDR1 is MDHEN and CDR2 is SYDVKM. The CDR3 spans 16 residues.

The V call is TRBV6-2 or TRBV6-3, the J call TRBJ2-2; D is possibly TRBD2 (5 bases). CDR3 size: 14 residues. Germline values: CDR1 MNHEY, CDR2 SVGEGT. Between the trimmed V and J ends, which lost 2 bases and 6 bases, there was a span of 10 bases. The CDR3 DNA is TGTGCCAGCAGTTACGTCGGGATATCCGGGGAGCTGTTTTTT. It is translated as CASSYVGISGELFF.

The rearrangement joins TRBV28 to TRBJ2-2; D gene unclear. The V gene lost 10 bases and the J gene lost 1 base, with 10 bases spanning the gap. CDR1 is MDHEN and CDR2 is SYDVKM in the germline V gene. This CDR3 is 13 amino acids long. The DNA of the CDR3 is TGTGCCACCGCTAGGCAGAACACCGGGGAGCTGTTTTTT. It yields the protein CATARQNTGELFF.